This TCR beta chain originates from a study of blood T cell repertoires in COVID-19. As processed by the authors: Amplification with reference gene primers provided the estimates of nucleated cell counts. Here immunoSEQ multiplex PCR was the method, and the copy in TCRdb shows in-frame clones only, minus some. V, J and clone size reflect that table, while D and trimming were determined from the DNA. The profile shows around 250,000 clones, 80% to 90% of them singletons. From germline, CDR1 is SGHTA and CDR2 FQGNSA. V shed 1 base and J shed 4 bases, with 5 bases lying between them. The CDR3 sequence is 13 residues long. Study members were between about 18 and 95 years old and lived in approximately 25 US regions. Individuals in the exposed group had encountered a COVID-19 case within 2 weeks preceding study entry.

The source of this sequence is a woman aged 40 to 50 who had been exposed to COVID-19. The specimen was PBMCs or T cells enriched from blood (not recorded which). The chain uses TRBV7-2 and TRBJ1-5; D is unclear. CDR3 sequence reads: CASSLGRNQPQHF. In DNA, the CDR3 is TGTGCCAGCAGCTTAGGGCGGAATCAGCCCCAGCATTTT.